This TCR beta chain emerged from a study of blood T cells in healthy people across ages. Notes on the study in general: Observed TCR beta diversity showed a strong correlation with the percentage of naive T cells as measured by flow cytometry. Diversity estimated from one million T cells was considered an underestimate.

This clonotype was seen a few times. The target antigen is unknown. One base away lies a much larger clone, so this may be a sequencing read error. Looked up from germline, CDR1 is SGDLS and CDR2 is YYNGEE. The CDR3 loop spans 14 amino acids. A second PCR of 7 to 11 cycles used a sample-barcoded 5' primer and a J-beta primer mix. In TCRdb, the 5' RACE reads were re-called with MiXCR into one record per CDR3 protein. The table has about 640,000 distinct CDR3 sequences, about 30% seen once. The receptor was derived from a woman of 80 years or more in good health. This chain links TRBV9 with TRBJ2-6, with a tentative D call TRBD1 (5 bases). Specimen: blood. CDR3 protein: CASSAWGGANVRTF. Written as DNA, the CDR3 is TGTGCCAGCAGCGCGTGGGGTGGGGCCAACGTCCGGACTTTC.